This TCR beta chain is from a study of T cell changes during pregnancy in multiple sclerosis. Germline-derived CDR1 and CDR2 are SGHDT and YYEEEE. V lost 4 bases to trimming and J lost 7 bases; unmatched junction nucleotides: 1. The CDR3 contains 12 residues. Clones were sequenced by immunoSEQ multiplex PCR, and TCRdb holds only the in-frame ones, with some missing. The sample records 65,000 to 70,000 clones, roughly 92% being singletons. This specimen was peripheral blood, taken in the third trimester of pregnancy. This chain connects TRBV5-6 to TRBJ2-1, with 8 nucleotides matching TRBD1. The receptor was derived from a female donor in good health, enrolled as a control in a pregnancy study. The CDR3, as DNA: TGTGCCAGCAGCCGGACAGGGAATGAGCAGTTCTTC. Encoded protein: CASSRTGNEQFF.